This T cell receptor (beta chain) stems from a study of cytomegalovirus exposure and HLA in healthy donors. Study-wide results and caveats: Certain sequence variants were highly shared and formed a cluster, and this cluster was likely a sequencing artifact. A later analysis found that most CMV-associated TCR beta chains appeared HLA-restricted. The classifier, whose performance was assessed in both the original and validation cohorts, reportedly diagnosed cytomegalovirus status with high specificity and sensitivity.

Concerning this clone itself: As yet, its antigen is unknown.

PCR employed 60 Vbeta and 13 Jbeta primers. The authors' processing: In a later analysis, roughly 10 million of 65 million to 80 million unique beta chains occurred in at least two donors. This table comes from immunoSEQ multiplex PCR, and its TCRdb copy is limited to in-frame clones, with some not included. That table gives V, J and clone size, and the DNA gave D and trimming. The sample includes about 76,000 clones, around 66% seen only once; the top ten take 4.9%. Germline CDR1 and CDR2: SGHAT and FQNNGV. The CDR3 extends over 13 amino acids. V was shortened by 3 bases and J by 8 bases, with 11 bases between the two germline ends.

Sequenced sample: PBMCs. The TCR comes from a man in his 60s in good health and CMV-seropositive. This chain links TRBV11-2 with TRBJ2-1, with a weak D call TRBD1 (7 bases). CDR3 loop: CASSLTGRYEQFF. The CDR3 coding sequence is TGTGCCAGCAGCTTGACAGGGAGGTATGAGCAGTTCTTC.